One and the same sample provided the 23 T cell receptor beta chains below, sequenced in a study of neurological immune-mediated disorders. TCRdb re-called the 5' RACE reads through MiXCR, storing one row per CDR3 protein. The table has around 70,000 distinct CDR3 sequences, 4% to 6% seen once; the top ten hold around 6.8%. The sample was PBMCs. These receptors were taken from a man between 18 and 35 years old with multiple sclerosis.

This clonotype was recorded at least ten times. The rearrangement uses TRBV20-1 and TRBJ2-5; possible D gene TRBD1, 6 bases. The length of the CDR3 is 14 residues. V shed 3 bases and J shed 2 bases, with 13 bases lying between them. Per germline, CDR1 DFQATT and CDR2 SNEGSKA (reference sequence). The CDR3 reads CSARGAILQETQYF. CDR3 coding DNA: TGCAGTGCTAGGGGGGCCATTCTGCAAGAGACCCAGTACTTC.

This clonotype was seen repeatedly, ten times or more. The chain links TRBV9 to TRBJ2-3; TRBD2 matches at 7 bases. The CDR3 extends over 18 amino acids. Germline V gene lookup returns CDR1 SGDLS and CDR2 YYNGEE. V lost 4 bases and J lost 6; bases outside the gene matches: 20. The CDR3 nucleotides are TGTGCCAGCAGCCGGGCGAGTAGCGGGTCCGGGCCGTACGATACGCAGTATTTT. Amino acid sequence: CASSRASSGSGPYDTQYF.

The rearrangement joins TRBV11-2 to TRBJ2-7, with TRBD1 identical over 7 bases. In germline, CDR1 is SGHAT, CDR2 FQNNGV. Trimming cost V 5 bases and J 2 bases; bases outside gene matches: 6. This CDR3 region has 14 residues. CDR3 region: CASSVRTGPYEQYF. CDR3 bases: TGTGCCAGCAGCGTGCGGACAGGCCCCTACGAGCAGTACTTC. Complete variable domain (other parts from reference TRBV11-2 and TRBJ2-7): EAGVAQSPRYKIIEKRQSVAFWCNPISGHATLYWYQQILGQGPKLLIQFQNNGVVDDSQLPKDRFSAERLKGVDSTLKIQPAKLEDSAVYLCASSVRTGPYEQYFGPGTRLTVT.

This clonotype was seen ten or more times. CDR3 DNA sequence: TGTGCCAGCTCACCTCCGGGACTAGCCCACGAGCAGTACTTC. Its protein product is CASSPPGLAHEQYF. The chain links TRBV18 to TRBJ2-7; 9 positions match TRBD2. This CDR3 contains 14 residues. CDR1 and CDR2 from the germline V gene are KGHSH and LQKENI. J lost 5 bases, V lost 3 bases, and 5 bases had no gene match.

Many counts were recorded for this clonotype. The chain recombines TRBV7-2 with TRBJ2-7, with D maybe TRBD2 (6 bases). The CDR3 runs to 15 residues. The germline V gene has CDR1 SGHTA and CDR2 FQGNSA. V was clipped by 5 bases and J by 4 bases, with 18 bases between them. In DNA form, the CDR3 reads TGTGCCAGCAGCGCCCGGGACCGGGGGAGTTACGAGCAGTACTTC. It is translated as CASSARDRGSYEQYF.

This clonotype appeared many times. The chain is built from TRBV13 and TRBJ2-7; unclear D gene. The germline gives CDR1 PRHDT, CDR2 FYEKMQ (reference sequence). V lost 6 bases, J lost 7 bases, and 19 bases lay in between. The CDR3 has 14 residues. CDR3: CASSPGLPASEQYF. CDR3 nucleotide sequence: TGTGCCAGCAGTCCCGGGCTACCTGCGTCGGAGCAGTACTTC.

Worth noting for this clonotype: Relative to the germline gene, one junction end is altered; a read error may explain this. The chain uses TRBV5-1 and TRBJ1-5, with 12 bases identical to TRBD1. This CDR3 comprises 17 residues. Germline lookup yields CDR1 SGHRS and CDR2 YFSETQ. The CDR3 DNA reads as TGCGCCAGCAGCTTGGGCGGGACAGGGGGCCCCGATCAGCCCCAGAATTTT. It encodes CASSLGGTGGPDQPQNF.

Ten or more counts support this clonotype. The genes are TRBV6-1 and TRBJ1-1; 7 positions agree with TRBD1. The junction had 4 bases not matched to a gene; V was cut back by 5 bases and J by 7 bases. The CDR3 covers 12 residues. Germline values: CDR1 MNHNS, CDR2 SASEGT. The CDR3, as DNA: TGTGCCAGCAGTCGACAGGGCGGTGAAGCTTTCTTT. Its protein is CASSRQGGEAFF.

At least ten counts were recorded for this clonotype. The chain has TRBV10-3 and TRBJ1-6; 7 bases map to TRBD1. J lost 0 bases, V lost 10 bases, and 6 bases had no gene match. Germline V gives CDR1 ENHRY, CDR2 SYGVKD. The CDR3 spans 15 residues. The CDR3 DNA reads TGTGCCACGGCGGCAGGGGGCTCCTATAATTCACCCCTCCACTTT. As protein: CATAAGGSYNSPLHF.

This clonotype was detected ten times or more. The rearrangement uses TRBV9 and TRBJ2-3; D unresolved. Trimming took 4 bases from V and 0 from J, leaving 18 bases between them. The germline CDR1 and CDR2 sequences are SGDLS and YYNGEE. CDR3 length: 17 residues. The CDR3 sequence: CASSRTTDSLSTDTQYF. In DNA form, the CDR3 reads TGTGCCAGCAGCCGCACGACCGATTCATTAAGCACAGATACGCAGTATTTT.

This clonotype has a handful of counts. This sequence may be a read error, since a much larger clone differs from it by one base. The rearrangement uses TRBV20-1 and TRBJ2-3; D unresolved. The CDR3 sequence is 11 residues long. Germline V CDR1 and CDR2: DFQATT, SNEGSKA (reference sequence). Deletions cut 6 bases from V and 6 bases from J, with 10 bases between. This CDR3 is CSAKKGDTQYF. The CDR3 bases are TGCAGTGCCAAAAAAGGGGATACGCAGTATTTT.

This clonotype was observed at least ten times. The chain couples TRBV15 to TRBJ1-6; D is unresolved. Trimming shortened V by 0 bases and J by 10 bases, and 10 bases separated the two germline ends. The CDR3 spans 14 residues. Germline loops: CDR1 LNHNV, CDR2 YYDKDF (reference sequence). CDR3 sequence: CATSRDPGSSPLHF. The CDR3 bases are TGTGCCACCAGCAGAGACCCAGGAAGCTCACCCCTCCACTTT.

This clonotype was recorded many times. The chain links TRBV30 to TRBJ1-2; 8 positions match TRBD1. The CDR3 has 11 residues. The junction had 5 bases not matched to a gene; V was cut back by 7 bases and J by 7 bases. Germline values: CDR1 GTSNPN, CDR2 SVGIG (reference sequence). The CDR3 here is CASGTGTGYTF. The CDR3 DNA sequence: TGTGCCTCCGGGACAGGTACTGGCTACACCTTC.

This clonotype was seen ten or more times. The V gene is TRBV7-9, the J gene TRBJ2-1, with 10 bases identical to TRBD2. V was clipped by 6 bases and J by 10 bases; unmatched bases: 12. The germline V gene encodes CDR1 SEHNR and CDR2 FQNEAQ (reference sequence). This CDR3 has 15 residues. CDR3 loop: CASSYLAGEVGEQFF. The CDR3 bases are TGTGCCAGCAGTTATCTAGCGGGAGAAGTAGGCGAGCAGTTCTTC.

Ten or more counts support this clonotype. This chain links TRBV29-1 with TRBJ1-5; 7 positions agree with TRBD1. The CDR3 sequence is 15 residues long. CDR1 is SQVTM, CDR2 ANQGSEA, per germline. J lost 2 bases, V lost 5 bases, and 9 bases had no gene match. The CDR3 protein is CSVSWGQLGNQPQHF. CDR3 in DNA: TGCAGCGTTAGTTGGGGACAGCTGGGCAATCAGCCCCAGCATTTT. Full variable domain (missing parts from reference TRBV29-1 and TRBJ1-5): SAVISQKPSRDICQRGTSLTIQCQVDSQVTMMFWYRQQPGQSLTLIATANQGSEATYESGFVIDKFPISRPNLTFSTLTVSNMSPEDSSIYLCSVSWGQLGNQPQHFGDGTRLSIL.

In its sample, this clonotype was seen many times. V usage is TRBV12-3 or TRBV12-4 and J usage is TRBJ2-1; 11 nucleotides agree with TRBD2. CDR3 size: 14 residues. The V and J ends lost 5 bases and 7 bases, in that order; junction bases with no gene match: 4. The DNA of the CDR3 is TGTGCCAGCAGTAGTTTAGCGGGAGGGAATGAGCAGTTCTTC. It translates to CASSSLAGGNEQFF.

In its sample, this clonotype was seen many times. V is TRBV6-6 and J is TRBJ1-2; TRBD1 is a possible D gene (5 bases). Germline assignment: CDR1 MNHNY and CDR2 SVGAGI (reference sequence). Trimming shortened V by 5 bases and J by 3 bases, and 16 bases separated the two germline ends. The CDR3 length is 15 residues. The DNA of the CDR3 is TGTGCCAGCAGTCCCGCTGTAAGGGGACACTATGGCTACACCTTC. This codes for CASSPAVRGHYGYTF.

This clonotype occurred a few times. This may stem from a read error, because a much larger clone lies one nucleotide away. The rearrangement links TRBV5-6 to TRBJ1-1; D call uncertain. CDR3 length: 12 residues. Germline CDR1 is SGHDT and CDR2 is YYEEEE. Trimming left V 5 bases short and J 6 bases short, with 11 bases between. CDR3: CASSKLRSEAFF. DNA for the CDR3: TGTGCCAGCAGTAAGCTCCGCTCTGAAGCTTTCTTT.

This clonotype was detected many times. V is TRBV4-3 and J is TRBJ1-2; possible D gene TRBD1, 5 bases. V shed 1 base and J shed 6 bases, with 9 bases lying between them. The germline CDR1 and CDR2 sequences are LGHNA and YSLEER. This CDR3 spans 13 amino acids. CDR3 amino acids: CASSQVMGHGYTF. The CDR3 DNA is TGCGCCAGCAGCCAAGTTATGGGACATGGCTACACCTTC.

This clonotype was detected many times. This chain links TRBV9 with TRBJ2-1; possibly TRBD1 for D (5 bases). Germline V gene data show CDR1 as SGDLS and CDR2 as YYNGEE. The V and J ends lost 0 bases and 4 bases respectively, with 11 bases between them. The CDR3 runs 15 residues. The CDR3 is CASSVEPQDYNEQFF. The CDR3 nucleotides are TGTGCCAGCAGCGTAGAACCACAGGATTACAATGAGCAGTTCTTC.

The chain recombines TRBV5-1 with TRBJ1-1; no clear D. Germline CDR1 is SGHRS and CDR2 is YFSETQ. This CDR3 region has 12 residues. V lost 4 bases and J lost 11, with 15 bases in between. Here the CDR3 DNA reads TGCGCCAGCAGCCAGGACCGAGTGTGGGCTTTCTTT. This translates into CASSQDRVWAFF.

This clonotype was recorded a few times. The chain combines TRBV20-1 with TRBJ1-2, with TRBD1 identical over 7 bases. The CDR3 runs 14 residues. Germline V lookup: CDR1 DFQATT, CDR2 SNEGSKA (reference sequence). V dropped 2 bases and J dropped 7; count of bases not matched to a gene: 10. CDR3 loop: CSARTGTDPSGYTF. The CDR3 DNA sequence: TGCAGTGCTAGAACCGGGACAGACCCTAGTGGCTACACCTTC.

There are a few counts of this clonotype. This may be a read error, as it is one base from a much larger clone. This chain uses TRBV21-1 with TRBJ2-3; the table's D call TRBD1 went unverified against the DNA. TRBV21-1 is a pseudogene. This CDR3 spans 18 amino acids. This CDR3 is CASSRNRGRGKSTDTQYF. DNA for the CDR3: TGTGCCAGCAGCCGGAATAGGGGCAGGGGGAAGTCCACAGATACGCAGTATTTT.